What follows describes a single T cell receptor beta chain. The whole isolated RNA underwent reverse transcription, so sequencing captured expressed TCRB transcripts. TCRdb's table, derived via immunoSEQ multiplex PCR, lists solely in-frame clones and lacks some. The sample shows about 160,000 clones, approximately 8.1% of them seen only once. Looked up from germline, CDR1 is LNHDA and CDR2 is SQIVND (reference sequence). CDR3 length: 16 amino acids. The J segment lost 4 bases and the V segment lost 8 bases, leaving 13 bases of the junction unmatched. This specimen comes from a study of beta chain features in type 1 diabetes. Study-wide background: Researchers looked at fewer than 120,000,000 sorted cells across all samples.

The TCR was taken from a man aged 18 to 30 in good health. Source material: central memory CD4+ T cells from blood. The chain carries TRBV19 and TRBJ2-3, with 9 bases that match TRBD2. DNA for the CDR3: TGTGCCAGTTCGCCTAGCGGGGCCCGCAACCCAGATACGCAGTATTTT. It encodes CASSPSGARNPDTQYF.